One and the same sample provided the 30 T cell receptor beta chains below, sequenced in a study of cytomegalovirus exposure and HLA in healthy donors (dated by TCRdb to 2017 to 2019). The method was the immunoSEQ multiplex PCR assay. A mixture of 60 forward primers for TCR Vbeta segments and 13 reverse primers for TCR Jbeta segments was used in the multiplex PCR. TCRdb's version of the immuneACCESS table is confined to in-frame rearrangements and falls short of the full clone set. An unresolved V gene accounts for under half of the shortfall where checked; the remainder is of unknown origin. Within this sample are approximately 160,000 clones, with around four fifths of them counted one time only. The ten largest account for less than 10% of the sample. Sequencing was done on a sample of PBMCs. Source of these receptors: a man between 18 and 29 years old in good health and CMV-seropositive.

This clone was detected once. CDR3 residues: CASSDARGGNEQFF. The CDR3 DNA reads TGTGCCAGCAGTGATGCCCGCGGGGGGAATGAGCAGTTCTTC. The rearrangement links TRBV6-1 to TRBJ2-1, with 8 bases aligning to TRBD2. Germline V gene data show CDR1 as MNHNS and CDR2 as SASEGT. CDR3 length: 14 residues. The V and J ends lost 3 bases and 7 bases, in that order; junction bases with no gene match: 5.

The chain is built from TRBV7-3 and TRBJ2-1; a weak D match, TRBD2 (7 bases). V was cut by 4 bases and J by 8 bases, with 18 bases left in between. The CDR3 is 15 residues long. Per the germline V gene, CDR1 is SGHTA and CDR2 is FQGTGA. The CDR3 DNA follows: TGTGCCAGCAGCTCAGGGAGTGGGGGGGCCGATGAGCAGTTCTTC. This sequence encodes CASSSGSGGADEQFF. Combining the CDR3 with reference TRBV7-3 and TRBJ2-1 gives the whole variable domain GAGVSQTPSNKVTEKGKYVELRCDPISGHTALYWYRQSLGQGPEFLIYFQGTGAADDSGLPNDRFFAVRPEGSVSTLKIQRTERGDSAVYLCASSSGSGGADEQFFGPGTRLTVL.

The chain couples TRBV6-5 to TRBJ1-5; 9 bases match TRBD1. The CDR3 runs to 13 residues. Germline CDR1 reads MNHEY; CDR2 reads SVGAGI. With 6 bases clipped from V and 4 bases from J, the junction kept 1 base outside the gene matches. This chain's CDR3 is CASRGQGNQPQHF. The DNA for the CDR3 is TGTGCCAGCAGAGGACAGGGGAATCAGCCCCAGCATTTT.

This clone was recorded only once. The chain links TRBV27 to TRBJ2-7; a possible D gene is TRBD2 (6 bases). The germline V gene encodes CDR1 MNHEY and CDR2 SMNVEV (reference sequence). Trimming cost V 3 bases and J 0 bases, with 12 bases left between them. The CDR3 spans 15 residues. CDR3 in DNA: TGTGCCAGCAGTTTCCGGGACTCCAGCTCCTACGAGCAGTACTTC. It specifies CASSFRDSSSYEQYF.

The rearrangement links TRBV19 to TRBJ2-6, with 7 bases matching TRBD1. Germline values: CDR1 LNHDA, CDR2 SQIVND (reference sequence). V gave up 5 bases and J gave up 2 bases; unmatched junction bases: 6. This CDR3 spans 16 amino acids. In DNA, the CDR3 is TGTGCCAGTAGTGTGACAGGGACACCTGGGGCCAACGTCCTGACTTTC. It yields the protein CASSVTGTPGANVLTF.

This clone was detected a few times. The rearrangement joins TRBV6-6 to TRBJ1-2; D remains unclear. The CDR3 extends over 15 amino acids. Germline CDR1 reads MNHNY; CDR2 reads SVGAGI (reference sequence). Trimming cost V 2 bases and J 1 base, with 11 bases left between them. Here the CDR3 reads CASSYGPGFNYGYTF. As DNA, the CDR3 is TGTGCCAGCAGTTACGGCCCGGGGTTTAACTATGGCTACACCTTC.

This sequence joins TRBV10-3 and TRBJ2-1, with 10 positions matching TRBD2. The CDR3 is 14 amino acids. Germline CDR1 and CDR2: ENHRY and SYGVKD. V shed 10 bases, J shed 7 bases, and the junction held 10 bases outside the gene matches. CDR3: CATGAGGYGNEQFF. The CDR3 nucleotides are TGTGCCACCGGAGCGGGAGGGTATGGGAATGAGCAGTTCTTC.

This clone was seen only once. This CDR3 is CANRDRVPENTIYF. For the CDR3, the DNA is TGTGCCAACCGAGACAGGGTCCCTGAAAACACCATATATTTT. The chain uses TRBV2 and TRBJ1-3, with 7 positions matching TRBD1. There are 14 residues in the CDR3. With V trimmed by 10 bases and J by 6 bases, 12 bases remained unmatched. CDR1 SNHLY and CDR2 FYNNEI come from the germline V gene.

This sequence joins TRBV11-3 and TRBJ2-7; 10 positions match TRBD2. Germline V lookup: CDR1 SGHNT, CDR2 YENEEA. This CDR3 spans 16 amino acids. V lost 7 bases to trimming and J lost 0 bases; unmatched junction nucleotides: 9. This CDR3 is CASTSGRVGSSYEQYF. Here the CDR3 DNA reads TGTGCCAGCACTAGCGGGAGAGTGGGGAGCTCCTACGAGCAGTACTTC.

CDR3 bases: TGTGCCAGCAGACTGCAGGGGCTTAACACTGAAGCTTTCTTT. Its protein is CASRLQGLNTEAFF. V is TRBV6-5 and J is TRBJ1-1; weak D call: TRBD1 (6 bases). This CDR3 contains 14 residues. The germline V gene has CDR1 MNHEY and CDR2 SVGAGI. Trimming removed 6 bases from V and 2 bases from J, with 13 bases in between.

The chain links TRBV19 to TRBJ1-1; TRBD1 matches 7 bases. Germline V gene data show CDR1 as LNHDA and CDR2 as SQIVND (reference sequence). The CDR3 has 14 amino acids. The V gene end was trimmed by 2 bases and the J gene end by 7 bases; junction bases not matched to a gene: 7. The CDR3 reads CASSIMAGGGEAFF. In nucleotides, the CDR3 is TGTGCCAGTAGTATAATGGCAGGGGGTGGTGAAGCTTTCTTT.

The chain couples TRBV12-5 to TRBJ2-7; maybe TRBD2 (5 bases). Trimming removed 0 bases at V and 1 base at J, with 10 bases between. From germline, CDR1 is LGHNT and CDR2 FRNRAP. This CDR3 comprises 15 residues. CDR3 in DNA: TGTGCTAGTGGTTTGGTACGAGGGATATCCTACGAGCAGTACTTC. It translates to CASGLVRGISYEQYF. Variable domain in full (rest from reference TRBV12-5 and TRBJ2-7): DARVTQTPRHKVTEMGQEVTMRCQPILGHNTVFWYRQTMMQGLELLAYFRNRAPLDDSGMPKDRFSAEMPDATLATLKIQPSEPRDSAVYFCASGLVRGISYEQYFGPGTRLTVT.

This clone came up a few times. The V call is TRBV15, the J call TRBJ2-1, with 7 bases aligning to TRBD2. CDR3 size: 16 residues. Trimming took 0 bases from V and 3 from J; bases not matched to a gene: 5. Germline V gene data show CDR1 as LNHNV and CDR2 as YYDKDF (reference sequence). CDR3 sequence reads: CATSRDQRGIYNEQFF. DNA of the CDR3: TGTGCCACCAGCAGAGATCAGCGGGGCATCTACAATGAGCAGTTCTTC.

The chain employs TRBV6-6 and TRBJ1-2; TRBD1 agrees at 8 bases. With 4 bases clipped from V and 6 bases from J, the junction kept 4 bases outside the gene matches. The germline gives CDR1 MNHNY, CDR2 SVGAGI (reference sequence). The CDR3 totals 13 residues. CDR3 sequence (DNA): TGTGCCAGCAGTTCCACAGGGGGGGATGGCTACACCTTC. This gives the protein CASSSTGGDGYTF.

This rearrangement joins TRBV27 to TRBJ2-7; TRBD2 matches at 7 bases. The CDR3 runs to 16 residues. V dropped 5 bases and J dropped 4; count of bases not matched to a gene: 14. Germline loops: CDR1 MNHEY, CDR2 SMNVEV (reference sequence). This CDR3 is CASSPLGRVHEYEQYF. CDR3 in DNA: TGTGCCAGCAGTCCGCTAGGGAGGGTTCATGAGTACGAGCAGTACTTC.

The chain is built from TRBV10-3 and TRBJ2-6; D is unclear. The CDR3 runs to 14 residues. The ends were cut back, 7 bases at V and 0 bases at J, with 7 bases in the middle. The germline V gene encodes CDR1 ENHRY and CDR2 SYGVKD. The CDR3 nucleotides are TGTGCCATCACCCCCGGCTCTGGGGCCAACGTCCTGACTTTC. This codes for CAITPGSGANVLTF.

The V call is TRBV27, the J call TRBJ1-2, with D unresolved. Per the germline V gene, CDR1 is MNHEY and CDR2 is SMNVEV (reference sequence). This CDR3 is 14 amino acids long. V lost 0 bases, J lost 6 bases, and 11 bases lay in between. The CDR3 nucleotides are TGTGCCAGCAGTTTATCCTCAGGCCCCGATGGCTACACCTTC. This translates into CASSLSSGPDGYTF.

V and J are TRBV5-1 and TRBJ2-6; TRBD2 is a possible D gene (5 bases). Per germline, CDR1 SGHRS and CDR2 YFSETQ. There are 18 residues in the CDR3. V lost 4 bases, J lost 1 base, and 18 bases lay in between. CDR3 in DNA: TGCGCCAGCAGCCCACGACTCGGGATGGGATCTGGGGCCAACGTCCTGACTTTC. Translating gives CASSPRLGMGSGANVLTF.

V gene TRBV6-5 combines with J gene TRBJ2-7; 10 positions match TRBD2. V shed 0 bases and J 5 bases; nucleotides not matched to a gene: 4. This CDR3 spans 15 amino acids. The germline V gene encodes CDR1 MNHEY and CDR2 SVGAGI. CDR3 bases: TGTGCCAGCAGTTACTCGAGCGGGAGGGTTAACGAGCAGTACTTC. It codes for CASSYSSGRVNEQYF.

The CDR3 bases are TGTGCCTGGAGAGTAGCGGGAGCCCCCAATGAGCAGTTCTTC. It is translated as CAWRVAGAPNEQFF. V and J are TRBV30 and TRBJ2-1, with 9 bases identical to TRBD2. Trimming took 3 bases from V and 6 from J; bases not matched to a gene: 6. From germline, CDR1 is GTSNPN and CDR2 SVGIG (reference sequence). The CDR3 is made up of 14 amino acids.

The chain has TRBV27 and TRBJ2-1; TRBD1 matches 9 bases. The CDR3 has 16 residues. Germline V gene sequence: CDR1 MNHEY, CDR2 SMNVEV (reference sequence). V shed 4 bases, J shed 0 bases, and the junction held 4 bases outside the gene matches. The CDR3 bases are TGTGCCAGCAGTTCCGGGACAGGGTACTCCTACAATGAGCAGTTCTTC. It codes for CASSSGTGYSYNEQFF.

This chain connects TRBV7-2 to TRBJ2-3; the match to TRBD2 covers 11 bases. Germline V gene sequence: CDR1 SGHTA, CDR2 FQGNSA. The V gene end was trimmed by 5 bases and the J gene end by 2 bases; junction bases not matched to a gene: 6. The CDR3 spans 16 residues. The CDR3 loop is CASSHGTSGPTDTQYF. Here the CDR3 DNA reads TGTGCCAGCAGCCATGGGACTAGCGGACCCACAGATACGCAGTATTTT. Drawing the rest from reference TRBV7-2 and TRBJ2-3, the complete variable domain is GAGVSQSPSNKVTEKGKDVELRCDPISGHTALYWYRQSLGQGLEFLIYFQGNSAPDKSGLPSDRFSAERTGGSVSTLTIQRTQQEDSAVYLCASSHGTSGPTDTQYFGPGTRLTVL.

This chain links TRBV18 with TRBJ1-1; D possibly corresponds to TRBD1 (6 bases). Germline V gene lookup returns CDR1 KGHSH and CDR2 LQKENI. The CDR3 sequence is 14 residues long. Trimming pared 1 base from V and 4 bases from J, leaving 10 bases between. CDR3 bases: TGTGCCAGCTCACCACGAACAGGGCTCACTGAAGCTTTCTTT. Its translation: CASSPRTGLTEAFF.

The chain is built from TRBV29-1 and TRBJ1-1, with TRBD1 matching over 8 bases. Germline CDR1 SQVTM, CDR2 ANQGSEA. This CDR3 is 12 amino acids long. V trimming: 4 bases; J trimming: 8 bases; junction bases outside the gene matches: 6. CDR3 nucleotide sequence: TGCAGCGTTGGACAGGGGTCGGCGGAAGCTTTCTTT. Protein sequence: CSVGQGSAEAFF. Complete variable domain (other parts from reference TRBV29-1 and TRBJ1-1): SAVISQKPSRDICQRGTSLTIQCQVDSQVTMMFWYRQQPGQSLTLIATANQGSEATYESGFVIDKFPISRPNLTFSTLTVSNMSPEDSSIYLCSVGQGSAEAFFGQGTRLTVV.

This CDR3 reads CASSGGATYEQYF. Here the CDR3 DNA reads TGTGCCAGCAGTGGTGGGGCTACCTACGAGCAGTACTTC. The chain links TRBV6-1 to TRBJ2-7, with D perhaps TRBD1 (5 bases). Trimming took off 4 bases at V and 2 bases at J, with 9 bases between the two ends. Germline V gene data show CDR1 as MNHNS and CDR2 as SASEGT. The CDR3 is 13 residues long.

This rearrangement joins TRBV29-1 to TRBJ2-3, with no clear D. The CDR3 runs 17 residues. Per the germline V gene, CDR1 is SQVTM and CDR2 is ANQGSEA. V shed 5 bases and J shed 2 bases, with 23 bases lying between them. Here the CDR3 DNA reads TGCAGCGTTCGTAAAGATATGGTCGTGAGGAACACAGATACGCAGTATTTT. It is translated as CSVRKDMVVRNTDTQYF.

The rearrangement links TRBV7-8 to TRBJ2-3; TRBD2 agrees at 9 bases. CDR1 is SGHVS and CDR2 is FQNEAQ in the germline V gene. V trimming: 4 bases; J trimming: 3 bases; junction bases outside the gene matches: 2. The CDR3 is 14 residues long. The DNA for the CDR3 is TGTGCCAGCAGCTCTGGACTAGCGACAGATACGCAGTATTTT. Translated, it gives CASSSGLATDTQYF. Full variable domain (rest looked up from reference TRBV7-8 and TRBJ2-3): GAGVSQSPRYKVAKRGQDVALRCDPISGHVSLFWYQQALGQGPEFLTYFQNEAQLDKSGLPSDRFFAERPEGSVSTLKIQRTQQEDSAVYLCASSSGLATDTQYFGPGTRLTVL.

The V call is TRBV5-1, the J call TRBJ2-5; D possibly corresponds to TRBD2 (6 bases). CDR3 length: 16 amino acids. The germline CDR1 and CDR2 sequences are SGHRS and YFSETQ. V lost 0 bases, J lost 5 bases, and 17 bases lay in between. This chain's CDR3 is CASSLGAASAQETQYF. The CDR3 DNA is TGCGCCAGCAGCTTGGGTGCGGCTAGCGCTCAGGAGACCCAGTACTTC.

DNA of the CDR3: TGCGCCAGCAGCCAAGATAGAGCGGGAGCCCGCTACGAGCAGTACTTC. This translates into CASSQDRAGARYEQYF. The V and J genes are TRBV4-3 and TRBJ2-5, with 8 bases lining up with TRBD2. The J call may not be correct, given that the DNA end is closer to TRBJ2-7. Germline V CDR1 and CDR2: LGHNA, YSLEER. The CDR3 sequence is 16 residues long.

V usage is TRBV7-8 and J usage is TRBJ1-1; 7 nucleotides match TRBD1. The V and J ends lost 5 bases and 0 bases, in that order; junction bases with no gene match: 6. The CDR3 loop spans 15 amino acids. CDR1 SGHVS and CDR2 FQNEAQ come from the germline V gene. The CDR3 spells CASSPGGQLNTEAFF. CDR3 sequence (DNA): TGTGCCAGCAGCCCAGGGGGACAGCTGAACACTGAAGCTTTCTTT.